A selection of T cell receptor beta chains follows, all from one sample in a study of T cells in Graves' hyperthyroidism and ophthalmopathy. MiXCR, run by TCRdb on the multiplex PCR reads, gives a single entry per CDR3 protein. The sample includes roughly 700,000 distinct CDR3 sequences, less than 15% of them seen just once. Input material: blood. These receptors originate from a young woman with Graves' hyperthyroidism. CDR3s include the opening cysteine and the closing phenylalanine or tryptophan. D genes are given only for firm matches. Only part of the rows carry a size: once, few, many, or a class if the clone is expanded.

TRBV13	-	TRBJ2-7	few	TGTGCCAGCAGCCCTCGACATGCGGCCTACGAGCAGTACTTC	CASSPRHAAYEQYF
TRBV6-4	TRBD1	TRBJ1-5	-	TGTGCCAGCAGTGACTCATTGGGACAGTTAAATCAGCCCCAGCATTTT	CASSDSLGQLNQPQHF
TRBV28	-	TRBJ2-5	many	TGTGCCAGCAGTTTGGCCACCAGGGGTACCAAGACCCAGTACTTC	CASSLATRGTKTQYF
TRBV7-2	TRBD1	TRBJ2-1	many	TGTGCCAGCAGCCCTCCTAGGGGGACAGGGTCCTACAATGAGCAGTTCTTC	CASSPPRGTGSYNEQFF
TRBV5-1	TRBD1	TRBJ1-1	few	TGCGCCAGCAGCGCAACGGACAGGGTTCCTGAAGCTTTCTTT	CASSATDRVPEAFF
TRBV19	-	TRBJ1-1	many	TGTGCCAGTAGTAGATACCCGGGGGCCTCGGGGAACACTGAAGCTTTCTTT	CASSRYPGASGNTEAFF
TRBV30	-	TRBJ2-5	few	TGTGCCTGGAACGAAAACCTAGGGGCGACCCAGTACTTC	CAWNENLGATQYF
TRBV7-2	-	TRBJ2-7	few	TGTGCCAGCAGCTCCGCTCACAGGGGCCGCGGGGCGCAGTACTTC	CASSSAHRGRGAQYF
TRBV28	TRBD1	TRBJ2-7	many	TGTGCCAGCAGTACTCCCTCCGGGACAGCTTCCTCCTACGAGCAGTACTTC	CASSTPSGTASSYEQYF
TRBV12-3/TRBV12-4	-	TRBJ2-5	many	TGTGCCAGCAGTTTCTTCTCGCAGACAGGACAAGAGACCCAGTACTTC	CASSFFSQTGQETQYF
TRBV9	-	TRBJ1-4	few	TGTGCCAGCAGCCTGGGGGGGACGATGGGGGAAAAACTGTTTTTT	CASSLGGTMGEKLFF
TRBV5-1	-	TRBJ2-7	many	TGCGCCAGCAGCTCCCGTCCGAGGAGCTCCTACGAGCAGTACTTC	CASSSRPRSSYEQYF
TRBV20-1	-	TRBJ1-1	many	TGCAGTGCTAGAGCGGTAGGACGGATGAACACTGAAGCTTTCTTT	CSARAVGRMNTEAFF
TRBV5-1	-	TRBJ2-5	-	TGCGCCAGCAGCAATAGCGTGAGGGAGACCCAGTACTTC	CASSNSVRETQYF
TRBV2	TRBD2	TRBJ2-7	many	TGTGCCAGCGGTGGGCGGGAGGGGATCTACGAGCAGTACTTC	CASGGREGIYEQYF
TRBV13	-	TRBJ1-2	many	TGTGCCAGCAGCCCACCCCGGGACGGGAAGCGGAAAGGCTACACCTTC	CASSPPRDGKRKGYTF
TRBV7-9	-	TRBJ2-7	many	TGTGCCAGCAGCTTAAAACTGTATGAGCAGTACTTC	CASSLKLYEQYF
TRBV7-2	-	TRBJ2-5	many	TGTGCCAGCAGCTTACTCAGCGCGGAGACCCAGTACTTC	CASSLLSAETQYF
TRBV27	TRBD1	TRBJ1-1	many	TGTGCCAGCAGTTCGGGACAGGGGAACACTGAAGCTTTCTTT	CASSSGQGNTEAFF
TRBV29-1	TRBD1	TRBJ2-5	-	TGCAGCGTTGGGGCGCCGTCAAAACAGGGGGTACAGTACTTC	CSVGAPSKQGVQYF
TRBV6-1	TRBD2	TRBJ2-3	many	TGTGCCAGCAGGCGCGTAGCGGGAGCGGCAGATACGCAGTATTTT	CASRRVAGAADTQYF
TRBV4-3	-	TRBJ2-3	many	TGCGCCAGCAGCCAGGACAATCTACGGGATACGCAGTATTTT	CASSQDNLRDTQYF
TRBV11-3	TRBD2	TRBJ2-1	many	TGTGCCAGCAGCAGGACTAGCGGAGTATACAATGAGCAGTTCTTC	CASSRTSGVYNEQFF
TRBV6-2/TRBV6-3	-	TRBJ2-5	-	TGTGCCAGCAGTTACGGGAGAAGAAGGTTAGCAGAGACCCAGTACTTC	CASSYGRRRLAETQYF
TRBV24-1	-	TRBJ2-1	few	TGTGCCACCAGTGACCCAGGCAGGCCCTACAATGAGCAGTTCTTC	CATSDPGRPYNEQFF
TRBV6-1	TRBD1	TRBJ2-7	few	TGTGCCAGCAGTGCCCCGGGACAGGGGGTACACGAGCAGTACTTC	CASSAPGQGVHEQYF
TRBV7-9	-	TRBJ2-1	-	TGTGCCAGCAGCTTAGGAACAGGCGGTAGAGATGAGCAGTTCTTC	CASSLGTGGRDEQFF
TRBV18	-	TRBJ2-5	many	TGTGCCAGCTCACCACGGGGGAAGACCCAGTACTTC	CASSPRGKTQYF
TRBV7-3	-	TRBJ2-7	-	TGTGCCAGCAGCTCGGGGTTAAATTCGGCTGAGCAGTACTTC	CASSSGLNSAEQYF
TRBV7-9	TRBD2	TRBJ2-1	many	TGTGCCAGCAGCCCCCCCTCGGGGCGGGAGTTTGGAAGGGAGCAGTTCTTC	CASSPPSGREFGREQFF
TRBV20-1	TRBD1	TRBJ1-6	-	TGCAGTGCTAGAGATCCCGGACAGGCGATCTATAATTCACCCCTCCACTTT	CSARDPGQAIYNSPLHF
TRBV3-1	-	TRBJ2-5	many	TGTGCCAGCAGCCAAAGGAGAGGTCAAGAGACCCAGTACTTC	CASSQRRGQETQYF
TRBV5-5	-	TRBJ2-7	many	TGTGCCAGCAGCTTGCAGGAGTCCTACGAGCAGTACTTC	CASSLQESYEQYF
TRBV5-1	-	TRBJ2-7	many	TGCGCCAGCAGTGTGGACAGAGTCTACGAGCAGTACTTC	CASSVDRVYEQYF
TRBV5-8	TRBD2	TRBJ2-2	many	TGTGCCAGCAGCCCGCGTATGACTAGCGGGAGGGCGAACACCGGGGAGCTGTTTTTT	CASSPRMTSGRANTGELFF
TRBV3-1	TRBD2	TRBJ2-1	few	TGTGCCAGCAGCCCCGAAAGCGGGAGGGCCTCCAATGAGCAGTTCTTC	CASSPESGRASNEQFF
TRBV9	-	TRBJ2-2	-	TGTGCCAGCAGCCCCTTTGTGGGGTCCGGGGAGCTGTTTTTT	CASSPFVGSGELFF
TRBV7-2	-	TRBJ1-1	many	TGTGCCAGCAGCTTAGTCGGGAGAGATCCGAACACTGAAGCTTTCTTT	CASSLVGRDPNTEAFF
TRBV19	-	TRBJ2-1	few	TGTGCCAGTAGTCATACAGGGGGACTAATGAATGAGCAGTTCTTC	CASSHTGGLMNEQFF
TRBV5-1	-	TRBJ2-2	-	TGCGCCAGCAGCTTTAGCTTTTCCGGGGAGCTGTTTTTT	CASSFSFSGELFF
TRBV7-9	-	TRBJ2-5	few	TGTGCCAGCAGCCTATCACCGGGAGTTGTCCAAGAGACCCAGTACTTC	CASSLSPGVVQETQYF
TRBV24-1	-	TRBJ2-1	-	TGTGCCACCAGTGTAGGAGGGGCAGGAGCGGACAATGAGCAGTTCTTC	CATSVGGAGADNEQFF
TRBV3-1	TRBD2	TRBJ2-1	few	TGTGCCAGCAGCCACTCTAGCGGGGGGGGATATGAGCAGTTCTTC	CASSHSSGGGYEQFF
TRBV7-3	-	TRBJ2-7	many	TGTGCCAGCAGCTACGCGGGGCCAAACTACGAGCAGTACTTC	CASSYAGPNYEQYF
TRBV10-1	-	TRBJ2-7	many	TGCGCCAGCAGTGATTGGGGCGGGAAAATGAGTGAGCAGTACTTC	CASSDWGGKMSEQYF
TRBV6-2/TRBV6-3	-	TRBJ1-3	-	TGTGCCAGCAGTTACGGCGCAGGGGCCTCCTCTGGAAACACCATATATTTT	CASSYGAGASSGNTIYF
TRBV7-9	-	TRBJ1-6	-	TGTGCCAGCAGCTTACTTACAGATAATTCACCCCTCCACTTT	CASSLLTDNSPLHF
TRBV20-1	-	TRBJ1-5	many	TGCAGTGCTAGAAAGGGGTCGGATCAGCCCCAGCATTTT	CSARKGSDQPQHF
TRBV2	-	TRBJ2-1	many	TGTGCCAGCAGTCGAGTATGGTACAATGAGCAGTTCTTC	CASSRVWYNEQFF
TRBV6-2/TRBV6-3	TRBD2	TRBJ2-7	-	TGTGCCAGCAGTTACTCTAGTAGCGGGGTACTCTACGAGCAGTACTTC	CASSYSSSGVLYEQYF
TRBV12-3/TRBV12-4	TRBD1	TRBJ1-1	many	TGTGCCAGCACTGACAGGGCCAACAAACATGAAGCTTTCTTT	CASTDRANKHEAFF
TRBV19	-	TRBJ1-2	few	TGTGCCAGTAGTATAAGGGCGGGGGATGGCTACACCTTC	CASSIRAGDGYTF
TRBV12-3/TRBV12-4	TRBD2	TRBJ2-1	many	TGTGCCAGCAGTTCCGGACTAGCGGCCAATGAGCAGTTCTTC	CASSSGLAANEQFF
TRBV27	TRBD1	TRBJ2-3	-	TGTGCCAGCAGCCGGAGGGGACAGGGTGTAAGTGGTACGCAGTATTTT	CASSRRGQGVSGTQYF
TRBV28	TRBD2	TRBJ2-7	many	TGTGCCAGCAGTTTTGGGACTAGCGGGAGGGCCCACGAGCAGTACTTC	CASSFGTSGRAHEQYF
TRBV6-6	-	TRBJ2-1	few	TGTGCCAGCAGTTACTCACAGTCTAGCCCGTACAATGAGCAGTTCTTC	CASSYSQSSPYNEQFF
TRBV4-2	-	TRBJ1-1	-	TGTGCCAGCAGCCAAGCGCACCAGAACACTGAAGCTTTCTTT	CASSQAHQNTEAFF